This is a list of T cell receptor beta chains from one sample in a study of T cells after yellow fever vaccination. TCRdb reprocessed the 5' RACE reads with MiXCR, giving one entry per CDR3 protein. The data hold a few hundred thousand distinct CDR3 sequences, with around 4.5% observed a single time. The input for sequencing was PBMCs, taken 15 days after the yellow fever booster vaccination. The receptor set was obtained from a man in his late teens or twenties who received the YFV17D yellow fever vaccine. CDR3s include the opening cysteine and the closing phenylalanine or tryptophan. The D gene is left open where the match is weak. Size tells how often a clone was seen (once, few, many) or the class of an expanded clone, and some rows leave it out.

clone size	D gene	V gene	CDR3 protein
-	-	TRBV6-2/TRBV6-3	CASRKNRSYGYTF
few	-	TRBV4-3	CASSQEVGGLGYREQFF
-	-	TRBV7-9	CASRLGWGNEQFF
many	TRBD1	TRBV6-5	CASRTGTGLTEAFF
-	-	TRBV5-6	CASSLSLTRLGTDTQYF
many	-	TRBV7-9	CASSLEDQPQHF
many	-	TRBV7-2	CASSLGLQGSYEQFF
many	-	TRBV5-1	CASRGEAKNIQYF
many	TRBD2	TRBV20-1	CSASDSGGAGDTQYF
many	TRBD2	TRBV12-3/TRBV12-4	CASSFQLAGGMDTQYF
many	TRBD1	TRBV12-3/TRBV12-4	CASRSQGDPSYEQYF
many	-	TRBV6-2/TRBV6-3	CASSYIGGPEQFF
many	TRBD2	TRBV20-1	CSASTSGGAYTQYF
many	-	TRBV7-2	CASSIGRENTEAFF
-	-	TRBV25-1	CASRKGRETQYF
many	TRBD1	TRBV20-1	CSASQGGRWDQPQHF
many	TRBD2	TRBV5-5	CASSLPLAGSTDTQYF
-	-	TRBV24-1	CATSVGNGETQYF
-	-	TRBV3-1	CASTQGGEKLFF
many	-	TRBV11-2	CAIGPRRGPTDTQYF
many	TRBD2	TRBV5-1	CASSLGASGSYEQFF
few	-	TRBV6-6	CASRAAYEQYF
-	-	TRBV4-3	CASSPGSKETQYF
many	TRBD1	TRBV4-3	CASSQSDRVTEAFF
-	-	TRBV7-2	CASSLGGGTNEKLFF
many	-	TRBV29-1	CSVGSDSGNQPQHF
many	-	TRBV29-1	CSGSANTGELFF
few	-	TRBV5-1	CASSLEPPINEQFF
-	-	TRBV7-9	CASSLGMGRNEKLFF
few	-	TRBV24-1	CATSDPRSPQHF
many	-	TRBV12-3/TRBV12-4	CASSPVAGELFF
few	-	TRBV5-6	CASHTGGGINQPQHF
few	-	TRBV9	CASSVRRDGYTF
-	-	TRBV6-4	CASSDSIPGTGTGELFF
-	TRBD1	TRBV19	CASSARTGVWSTEAFF
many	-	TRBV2	CASTVGYEQYF
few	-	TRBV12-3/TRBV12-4	CASSQGRGAAETQYF
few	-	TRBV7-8	CASSPNRDPVFDTQYF
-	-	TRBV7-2	CASGAGSPKGKTQYF
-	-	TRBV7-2	CASSPSHLGRLQYF
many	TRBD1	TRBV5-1	CASSSTGAVGTEAFF
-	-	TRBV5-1	CASSLVLRGDEQFF
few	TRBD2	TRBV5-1	CASSFPGLATGELFF
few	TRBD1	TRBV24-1	CATSDKDRVAFF
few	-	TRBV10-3	CAISPGGTGEGSEAFF
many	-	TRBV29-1	CSYRERDQPQHF
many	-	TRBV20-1	CSARFGDNEQFF
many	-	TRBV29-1	CSVDPGVQETQYF
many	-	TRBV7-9	CASSLGSGDKQFF